The clone carrying this T cell receptor beta chain was observed once. The data were taken from a study of blood T cell repertoires in COVID-19. Study at large: COVID-19 samples from acute and convalescent phases originated in the United States, Italy and Spain. PBMCs, B-cell-depleted T cells, or T cells provided the cDNA or gDNA that made up the material.

Study processing details: By means of reference gene primer amplification, nucleated cell counts were estimated. Libraries were prepared by immunoSEQ multiplex PCR; TCRdb keeps only in-frame clonotypes and omits some of them. For V, J and clone size, that table is used; D and trimming come from the DNA. The sample contains around 100,000 clones, about 90% of which appear only once. The germline CDR1 and CDR2 sequences are GTSNPN and SVGIG (reference sequence). This CDR3 is 11 amino acids long. V dropped 0 bases and J dropped 8; count of bases not matched to a gene: 0. Material for sequencing was peripheral blood. The TCR comes from a man aged 45-65 years with acute or convalescent COVID-19. The rearrangement uses TRBV30 and TRBJ1-1; 7 bases are shared with TRBD1. In DNA form, the CDR3 reads TGTGCCTGGAGTGTGGGACAGGAAGCTTTCTTT. It is translated as CAWSVGQEAFF. The whole variable domain, filled in from reference TRBV30 and TRBJ1-1, reads SQTIHQWPATLVQPVGSPLSLECTVEGTSNPNLYWYRQAAGRGLQLLFYSVGIGQISSEVPQNLSASRPQDRQFILSSKKLLLSDSGFYLCAWSVGQEAFFGQGTRLTVV.